The subject of this entry is one T cell receptor beta chain. Antigen specificity is unknown. The donors were members of the validation cohort comprising approximately 110 subjects, separate from the approximately 710-subject first cohort. The sample is drawn from a study of cytomegalovirus exposure and HLA in healthy donors. Study context: A later analysis reported the 120 or so validation repertoires used the same platform as the approximately 670 first-cohort repertoires.

General study points: Reports credit the classifier with highly specific, highly sensitive diagnosis of cytomegalovirus status. Rare TCR sequences predominated, though certain public TCRs were found in many donors.

Here immunoSEQ multiplex PCR was the method, and the copy in TCRdb shows in-frame clones only, minus some. This table holds some 200,000 clones, around 81% found once. Source material: PBMCs. The receptor was isolated from a woman aged 18-30 years in good health and CMV-seropositive.

DNA for the CDR3: TGTGCCAGCAGACTGACAGGGGGTAATGGCTACACCTTC. Its protein is CASRLTGGNGYTF. The rearrangement links TRBV5-4 to TRBJ1-2; TRBD1 matches at 9 bases. Germline CDR1 and CDR2: SGHNT and YYREEE (reference sequence). The trim removed 5 bases at V and 6 bases at J, leaving 5 bases unmatched. The length of the CDR3 is 13 residues.